This TCR beta chain appears in the sequencing data of a study of blood T cell repertoires in COVID-19. The ends lost 0 bases at V and 2 bases at J; junction bases unmatched: 5. CDR1 and CDR2 (germline): MGHRA, YSYEKL. CDR3 length: 16 amino acids. TCRdb's copy holds only in-frame clones and misses some; the assay was immunoSEQ multiplex PCR. The data show some 50,000 clones, about 88% seen once. The chain couples TRBV4-1 to TRBJ2-7; TRBD2 matches at 9 bases. This TCR derives from a man aged 60-69 years with acute or convalescent COVID-19. The sample taken for sequencing was peripheral blood. The CDR3 coding sequence is TGCGCCAGCAGCCAAGATCTAGCGGGGTCCCCCTACGAGCAGTACTTC. Its protein product is CASSQDLAGSPYEQYF.